The present entry profiles one TCR beta chain with its context. Antigen unknown. Unique molecular identifiers were incorporated into the prepared TCRbeta library. Using its own MiXCR run on the PCR reads, TCRdb lists one record per CDR3 protein. This sample has about 980,000 distinct CDR3 sequences, with less than 30% found just once. V was trimmed by 7 bases and J by 5 bases, leaving 15 bases between them. CDR1 is DFQATT, CDR2 SNEGSKA, per germline (reference sequence). This CDR3 is built from 13 residues. This specimen belongs to a study of T-cell reconstitution after alpha-beta-depleted transplantation in children. Findings and caveats of the study: From newly produced T cells came most of the T-cell counts and diversity one year after transplant. The study reportedly traced alpha-beta T cells about two months after transplant to several hundred expanded graft clones. Recipient T cells and thymic progenitors that survived were the source of the high TCRbeta diversity seen at day 60 in some patients.

The specimen comprised PBMCs, mostly from graft donor cells, sampled 360 days after TCRalphabeta/CD19-depleted stem cell transplant. This clonotype was sampled from a boy under two years old who had a stem cell transplant for SCID, so the T cells may come from the graft donor. The chain joins TRBV20-1 to TRBJ1-5, with D perhaps matching TRBD1 (6 bases). The CDR3 DNA is TGCAGTGGGAAGGGGGGCGTCTATCAGCCCCAGCATTTT. Its protein product is CSGKGGVYQPQHF.